What follows describes a single TCR beta chain. Its target antigen remains unknown. Nothing much larger sits one base from this clone, and base qualities are not available. This sample stems from a study of technical replicates of blood from a few donors (dated 2017 in TCRdb). V loses 0 bases, J loses 1 base, and the germline ends lie 9 bases apart. The CDR3 starts with the cysteine, ends with the phenylalanine, and has 15 residues. Of the read, only the CDR3 DNA is kept; its 45 bases are in frame from base 1. CDR1 and CDR2 were assigned from the germline V gene as MNHEY and SVGAGI. The receptor library was made with the immunoSEQ multiplex PCR assay. TCRdb holds this immuneACCESS table with in-frame rearrangements only. Some clones are missing; in checked studies, unresolved V genes explain under half, and the rest has no known cause. The sample profile shows some 70,000 clones; over 95% of them were found once. The top ten constitute about 0.22% of the sample.

This chain is built from TRBV6-5 and TRBJ1-1, and perhaps TRBD1 as D gene, on 5 matching bases. The sequence was collected from a human donor in good health. Material for sequencing was T cells isolated from PBMCs. The CDR3 region has the sequence CASSYSGGRNTEAFF. The base sequence is TGTGCCAGCAGTTACTCGGGGGGAAGGAACACTGAAGCTTTCTTT.